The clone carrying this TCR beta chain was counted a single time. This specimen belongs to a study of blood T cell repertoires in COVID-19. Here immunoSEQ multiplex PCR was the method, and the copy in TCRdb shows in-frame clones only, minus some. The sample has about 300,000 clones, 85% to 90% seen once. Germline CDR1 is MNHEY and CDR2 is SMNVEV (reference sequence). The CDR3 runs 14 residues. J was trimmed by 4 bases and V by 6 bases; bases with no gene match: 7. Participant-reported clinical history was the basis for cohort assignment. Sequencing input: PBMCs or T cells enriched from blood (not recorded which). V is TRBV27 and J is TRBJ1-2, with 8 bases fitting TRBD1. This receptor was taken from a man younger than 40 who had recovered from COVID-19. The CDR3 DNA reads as TGTGCCAGCAGAATGGCAGGGGGCGTCTATGGCTACACCTTC. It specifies CASRMAGGVYGYTF.